Following are 24 T cell receptor beta chains from one sample sequenced in a study of neurological immune-mediated disorders. Time point: longitudinal time-point 1 (baseline). TCRdb processed the 5' RACE reads anew with MiXCR; each CDR3 protein has one entry. The data show some 37,000 distinct CDR3 sequences, around 2.9% seen once. The source material was PBMCs. The receptors were gathered from a woman in her sixties or seventies with multiple sclerosis.

This clonotype was observed many times. The J gene is TRBJ1-2, the V gene TRBV20-1, with D possibly matching TRBD1 (5 bases). V gave up 3 bases and J gave up 0 bases, with 8 bases separating them. Germline V gene data show CDR1 as DFQATT and CDR2 as SNEGSKA (reference sequence). The CDR3 sequence is 13 residues long. The CDR3 coding sequence is TGCAGTGCTAGCGTGACAGCTAACTATGGCTACACCTTC. This gives the protein CSASVTANYGYTF.

This clonotype was counted many times. The chain links TRBV5-1 to TRBJ2-5; TRBD2 is a possible D gene (5 bases). This CDR3 region has 15 residues. Germline CDR1 SGHRS, CDR2 YFSETQ. V lost 5 bases to trimming and J lost 3 bases, with 17 bases between them. The CDR3 region has the DNA TGCGCCAGCAGACTGACTATTGGTGTAGAAGAGACCCAGTACTTC. The encoded protein is CASRLTIGVEETQYF.

This clonotype was recorded many times. This chain uses TRBV12-3 or TRBV12-4 with TRBJ2-2, with TRBD2 identical over 12 bases. V was clipped by 5 bases and J by 6 bases; unmatched bases: 4. The CDR3 contains 15 residues. The CDR3 here is CASSPSGGASGELFF. The CDR3 bases are TGTGCCAGCAGTCCTAGCGGGGGGGCCTCCGGGGAGCTGTTTTTT.

Relative to its sample, this clonotype is medium-sized. This chain joins TRBV20-1 and TRBJ2-2, with D possibly being TRBD2 (5 bases). V was shortened by 6 bases and J by 0 bases, with 11 bases between the two germline ends. The CDR3 has 14 residues. Germline V lookup: CDR1 DFQATT, CDR2 SNEGSKA (reference sequence). DNA of the CDR3: TGCAGTGCCAATCGGGATGCGAACACCGGGGAGCTGTTTTTT. The encoded protein is CSANRDANTGELFF.

At least ten counts were recorded for this clonotype. The CDR3 nucleotides are TGTGCCAGCACGCTTAGGGGCGAGACCCAGTACTTC. Its protein is CASTLRGETQYF. The chain combines TRBV6-6 with TRBJ2-5; tentatively, D is TRBD1 (5 bases). V was shortened by 7 bases and J by 5 bases, with 11 bases between the two germline ends. Germline loops: CDR1 MNHNY, CDR2 SVGAGI (reference sequence). This CDR3 is 12 amino acids long.

This clonotype has ten or more counts. This chain connects TRBV20-1 to TRBJ1-2, with D maybe TRBD1 (5 bases). Germline values: CDR1 DFQATT, CDR2 SNEGSKA (reference sequence). The length of the CDR3 is 14 residues. The V and J ends lost 5 bases and 3 bases respectively, with 16 bases between them. The DNA for the CDR3 is TGCAGTGCTCGGCTATCCCCCAGGGACTATGGCTACACCTTC. This sequence encodes CSARLSPRDYGYTF.

This clonotype was detected ten times or more. The chain combines TRBV11-1 with TRBJ2-7, with D perhaps matching TRBD2 (5 bases). Germline V lookup: CDR1 SGHAT, CDR2 FQDESV (reference sequence). The CDR3 spans 14 residues. Trimming removed 1 base from V and 0 bases from J, with 7 bases in between. For the CDR3, the DNA is TGTGCCAGCAGCTTAGGAACTAGCTCCTACGAGCAGTACTTC. Translation: CASSLGTSSYEQYF. Based on the CDR3 plus reference TRBV11-1 and TRBJ2-7, the full variable domain is EAEVAQSPRYKITEKSQAVAFWCDPISGHATLYWYRQILGQGPELLVQFQDESVVDDSQLPKDRFSAERLKGVDSTLKIQPAELGDSAMYLCASSLGTSSYEQYFGPGTRLTVT.

There are many counts of this clonotype. The chain joins TRBV7-9 to TRBJ1-5, with unresolved D. CDR1 is SEHNR and CDR2 is FQNEAQ in the germline V gene (reference sequence). V lost 3 bases to trimming and J lost 4 bases, with 13 bases between them. The CDR3 runs 15 residues. CDR3 sequence: CASSFGGGENQPQHF. The CDR3 region has the DNA TGTGCCAGCAGCTTTGGAGGCGGGGAGAATCAGCCCCAGCATTTT.

This clonotype appeared many times. The chain has TRBV20-1 and TRBJ2-2, with unresolved D. Germline values: CDR1 DFQATT, CDR2 SNEGSKA (reference sequence). Trimming removed 4 bases from V and 0 bases from J, with 6 bases in between. The CDR3 spans 13 residues. CDR3 region: CSAKRSNTGELFF. DNA of the CDR3: TGCAGTGCTAAACGGTCGAACACCGGGGAGCTGTTTTTT.

This clonotype was counted only a few times. The CDR3, as DNA: TGTGCCAGCGGCAAAGGGGGGGTAAATGAGCAGTTCTTC. Translation gives CASGKGGVNEQFF. V is TRBV3-1 and J is TRBJ2-1, with D possibly TRBD2 on 7 matching bases. This CDR3 region has 13 residues. Trimming removed 8 bases from V and 7 bases from J, with 15 bases in between. CDR1 is LGHDT and CDR2 is YNNKEL in the germline V gene (reference sequence).

The sample holds many counts of this clonotype. CDR3 in amino acids: CASSLSGTGAVGELFF. CDR3 DNA sequence: TGTGCCAGCAGCTTAAGTGGGACTGGGGCGGTCGGGGAGCTGTTTTTT. The V call is TRBV7-8, the J call TRBJ2-2; a weak D match, TRBD2 (6 bases). V lost 2 bases, J lost 7 bases, and 17 bases lay in between. This CDR3 comprises 16 residues. Germline V gene data show CDR1 as SGHVS and CDR2 as FQNEAQ.

This clonotype has a count of ten or more. The rearrangement uses TRBV10-3 and TRBJ2-7; a weak D match, TRBD1 (6 bases). The ends were cut back, 8 bases at V and 6 bases at J, with 14 bases in the middle. This CDR3 contains 12 residues. The germline V gene encodes CDR1 ENHRY and CDR2 SYGVKD. Written as DNA, the CDR3 is TGTGCCATCGGGCAGGGGAATGGCGAGCAGTACTTC. It specifies CAIGQGNGEQYF.

V is TRBV7-6 and J is TRBJ2-3, with D uncertain. The V gene's germline CDR1 is SGHVS and CDR2 FNYEAQ. V was cut by 5 bases and J by 4 bases, with 10 bases left in between. This CDR3 contains 13 residues. Written as DNA, the CDR3 is TGTGCCAGCAGCCGAGCCCGGGCAGATACGCAGTATTTT. Translating it yields CASSRARADTQYF.

Many counts were recorded for this clonotype. The chain couples TRBV7-2 to TRBJ2-5; tentatively, D is TRBD1 or TRBD2 (5 bases each). Germline CDR1 reads SGHTA; CDR2 reads FQGNSA. Trimming pared 5 bases from V and 2 bases from J, leaving 12 bases between. CDR3 length: 14 amino acids. The CDR3 sequence is CASSIPGRQETQYF. DNA for the CDR3: TGTGCCAGCAGCATACCGGGACGGCAAGAGACCCAGTACTTC.

The chain is built from TRBV2 and TRBJ2-1; D is undetermined. The germline CDR1 and CDR2 sequences are SNHLY and FYNNEI. The CDR3 sequence is 13 residues long. The CDR3 nucleotides are TGTGCATCCATGGCTGGCTCCTACAATGAGCAGTTCTTC. Its protein product is CASMAGSYNEQFF.

This clonotype was picked up many times. One base away lies a much larger clone, so this may be a sequencing read error. This likely comes from a read error, as the CDR3 has no conserved phenylalanine or tryptophan at its end. The rearrangement uses TRBV14 and TRBJ1-2; D gene uncertain. The CDR3 is 12 residues long. Germline CDR1 SGHDN, CDR2 FVKESK. Trimming took off 2 bases at V and 4 bases at J, with 5 bases between the two ends. This chain's CDR3 is CASSQRLYGYTC. CDR3 in DNA: TGTGCCAGCAGCCAAAGACTCTATGGCTACACCTGC.

This clonotype was observed at least ten times. J is TRBJ2-2 and V is TRBV20-1; no firm D call. Germline V gene sequence: CDR1 DFQATT, CDR2 SNEGSKA (reference sequence). V lost 3 bases, J lost 0 bases, and 11 bases lay in between. This CDR3 is 15 amino acids long. CDR3 sequence reads: CSARTVGTNTGELFF. The DNA of the CDR3 is TGCAGTGCTAGGACTGTGGGGACGAACACCGGGGAGCTGTTTTTT.

The gene calls are TRBV15 and TRBJ1-2; D is uncertain. Germline CDR1 reads LNHNV; CDR2 reads YYDKDF (reference sequence). CDR3 length equals 15 residues. Trimming removed 0 bases at V and 8 bases at J, with 16 bases between. Here the CDR3 DNA reads TGTGCCACCAGCAGAGATTTTGGGCTCCGCCAAGGCTACACCTTC. This translates into CATSRDFGLRQGYTF.

This clonotype was recorded many times. This sequence joins TRBV5-1 and TRBJ2-1; 11 bases agree with TRBD2. After removal of 4 bases from V and 7 bases from J, the junction contained 7 bases not matched to a gene. Germline assignment: CDR1 SGHRS and CDR2 YFSETQ. The CDR3 sequence is 15 residues long. This chain's CDR3 is CASSLGLAEFNEQFF. DNA of the CDR3: TGCGCCAGCAGCCTGGGACTAGCGGAGTTTAATGAGCAGTTCTTC.

Comments on this clonotype: This may arise from a read error, as a much more abundant clone is one base away. The chain links TRBV18 to TRBJ1-5; D gene ambiguous. From germline, CDR1 is KGHSH and CDR2 LQKENI. The length of the CDR3 is 16 residues. This CDR3 is CASSPSADTLNQHQHF. The CDR3 nucleotides read TGTGCCAGCTCACCGTCGGCAGATACTCTGAATCAGCACCAGCATTTT.

Ten or more counts support this clonotype. The rearrangement links TRBV9 to TRBJ1-1; D remains ambiguous. The germline gives CDR1 SGDLS, CDR2 YYNGEE. The CDR3 has 15 amino acids. Trimming took 0 bases from V and 4 from J, leaving 13 bases between them. In DNA form, the CDR3 reads TGTGCCAGCAGCGTAGGAGACAAACGAGGCACTGAAGCTTTCTTT. Its translation is CASSVGDKRGTEAFF. The complete variable domain, with remaining parts taken from reference TRBV9 and TRBJ1-1, reads DSGVTQTPKHLITATGQRVTLRCSPRSGDLSVYWYQQSLDQGLQFLIQYYNGEERAKGNILERFSAQQFPDLHSELNLSSLELGDSALYFCASSVGDKRGTEAFFGQGTRLTVV.

This clonotype appeared many times. This chain links TRBV20-1 with TRBJ2-5, with 9 positions matching TRBD2. The germline gives CDR1 DFQATT, CDR2 SNEGSKA (reference sequence). CDR3 size: 13 residues. Losses at the gene ends were 3 bases for V and 1 base for J; bases not matched to a gene: 0. CDR3 bases: TGCAGTGCTAGGGGACTAGCCCAAGAGACCCAGTACTTC. It yields the protein CSARGLAQETQYF.

This clonotype was observed many times. The rearrangement uses TRBV5-1 and TRBJ2-3; D gene ambiguous. CDR1 and CDR2 (germline): SGHRS, YFSETQ. V was shortened by 9 bases and J by 6 bases, with 11 bases between the two germline ends. There are 11 residues in the CDR3. The CDR3: CATTERDTQYF. The DNA for the CDR3 is TGCGCCACCACCGAGAGGGATACGCAGTATTTT.

This clonotype rates as medium-sized. This chain connects TRBV20-1 to TRBJ2-7, with TRBD1 identical over 12 bases. Germline trimming cut 3 bases from V and 7 bases from J; bases unmatched to any gene: 7. CDR1 and CDR2 from the germline V gene are DFQATT and SNEGSKA (reference sequence). The CDR3 runs to 14 residues. CDR3 amino acids: CSASARDRGLEQYF. DNA of the CDR3: TGCAGTGCTAGTGCCCGGGACAGGGGGCTTGAGCAGTACTTC.